These 16 T cell receptor beta chains share one sample of origin, sequenced in a study of blood T cell repertoires in COVID-19. Data came from immunoSEQ multiplex PCR; TCRdb stores just in-frame clones and leaves some out. The sample lists some 49,000 clones; roughly 80% were seen once. Material: peripheral blood. The receptors stem from a woman aged 55 to 70 with acute or convalescent COVID-19.

The rearrangement joins TRBV19 to TRBJ2-6; D is unresolved. The ends were cut back, 3 bases at V and 0 bases at J, with 12 bases in the middle. The CDR3 length is 17 residues. Germline values: CDR1 LNHDA, CDR2 SQIVND (reference sequence). The CDR3, as DNA: TGTGCCAGTAGTATGACGACTCTTCACTCTGGGGCCAACGTCCTGACTTTC. This sequence encodes CASSMTTLHSGANVLTF. The full variable domain, rest sourced from reference TRBV19 and TRBJ2-6, is DGGITQSPKYLFRKEGQNVTLSCEQNLNHDAMYWYRQDPGQGLRLIYYSQIVNDFQKGDIAEGYSVSREKKESFPLTVTSAQKNPTAFYLCASSMTTLHSGANVLTFGAGSRLTVL.

The CDR3 loop reads CASSPQGRPVSSGANVLTF. CDR3 DNA sequence: TGCGCCAGCAGCCCTCAGGGGCGGCCAGTTAGCTCTGGGGCCAACGTCCTGACTTTC. The V gene is TRBV4-1, the J gene TRBJ2-6; D might be TRBD1 (6 bases). V was cut by 4 bases and J by 0 bases, with 19 bases left in between. Looked up from germline, CDR1 is MGHRA and CDR2 is YSYEKL. The CDR3 spans 19 residues.

This clone was observed once. The CDR3 does not close with the conserved phenylalanine or tryptophan, likely indicating a read error. The DNA is omitted, as the CDR3 cannot be located on it reliably, and the CDR3 follows TCRdb's listing. The rearrangement joins TRBV5-6 to TRBJ2-3; TRBD1, the D gene given by the table, was not confirmed from the DNA. Germline V gene lookup returns CDR1 SGHDT and CDR2 YYEEEE. The CDR3 is 11 amino acids long, termini counted. The CDR3 reads CASSLEGVSSD.

This clone was counted a single time. This chain links TRBV2 with TRBJ1-1; D possibly corresponds to TRBD1 (5 bases). Germline CDR1 reads SNHLY; CDR2 reads FYNNEI. With 0 bases removed from V and 4 bases from J, the gap between germline ends came to 9 bases. The CDR3 extends over 14 amino acids. The CDR3 reads CASSEAQGVTEAFF. The CDR3 coding sequence is TGTGCCAGCAGTGAAGCCCAGGGCGTCACTGAAGCTTTCTTT.

This chain uses TRBV18 with TRBJ2-7; tentatively, D is TRBD2 (6 bases). This CDR3 has 11 amino acids. The germline gives CDR1 KGHSH, CDR2 LQKENI. V was cut by 4 bases and J by 12 bases, with 13 bases left in between. CDR3 sequence (DNA): TGTGCCAGCTCACTCGACGCGGGGCGGTACTTC. Amino acid sequence: CASSLDAGRYF.

The chain joins TRBV25-1 to TRBJ1-4; possible D gene TRBD1, 5 bases. With 0 bases removed from V and 4 bases from J, the gap between germline ends came to 15 bases. The CDR3 runs to 17 residues. The germline V gene encodes CDR1 MGHDK and CDR2 SYGVNS. The CDR3 is CASSEYNAGVDNEKLFF. The CDR3 nucleotides read TGTGCCAGCAGTGAATATAATGCGGGGGTAGATAATGAAAAACTGTTTTTT.

This clone was seen once. V gene TRBV19 combines with J gene TRBJ2-2, with D perhaps being TRBD1 or TRBD2 (6 bases each). Germline V CDR1 and CDR2: LNHDA, SQIVND (reference sequence). V was trimmed by 5 bases and J by 0 bases, leaving 13 bases between them. The CDR3 is made up of 16 amino acids. CDR3 nucleotide sequence: TGTGCCAGTAGTCTAGGGGGGACACCGAACACCGGGGAGCTGTTTTTT. It yields the protein CASSLGGTPNTGELFF.

V gene TRBV28 combines with J gene TRBJ2-7; D may be TRBD2 (6 bases). CDR1 is MDHEN and CDR2 is SYDVKM in the germline V gene. V lost 2 bases, J lost 1 base, and 9 bases lay in between. The CDR3 consists of 14 residues. CDR3 nucleotides: TGTGCCAGCAGTTTAGACGGGAGATCCTACGAGCAGTACTTC. It translates to CASSLDGRSYEQYF.

The rearrangement links TRBV12-5 to TRBJ1-5; no reliable D call. The germline CDR1 and CDR2 sequences are LGHNT and FRNRAP. The CDR3 runs 15 residues. Deletions cut 2 bases from V and 0 bases from J, with 8 bases between. For the CDR3, the DNA is TGTGCTAGTGGTTTGTCAGGTCTTAGCAATCAGCCCCAGCATTTT. Amino acid sequence: CASGLSGLSNQPQHF.

The chain carries TRBV9 and TRBJ2-7; tentative D call: TRBD2 (6 bases). Germline-derived CDR1 and CDR2 are SGDLS and YYNGEE. With 3 bases removed from V and 2 bases from J, the gap between germline ends came to 15 bases. The CDR3 runs 15 residues. The CDR3 reads CASSDKPWGAYEQYF. DNA of the CDR3: TGTGCCAGCAGCGACAAACCTTGGGGGGCCTACGAGCAGTACTTC.

V usage is TRBV9 and J usage is TRBJ1-4; D is unclear. Germline CDR1 reads SGDLS; CDR2 reads YYNGEE. V lost 0 bases to trimming and J lost 6 bases, with 15 bases between them. The CDR3 sequence is 16 residues long. The CDR3 spells CASSVGGTPDYEKLFF. CDR3 nucleotides: TGTGCCAGCAGCGTAGGGGGAACACCGGACTATGAAAAACTGTTTTTT.

The chain employs TRBV7-2 and TRBJ2-5, with 9 bases that match TRBD1. This CDR3 has 17 residues. Germline values: CDR1 SGHTA, CDR2 FQGNSA. V gave up 3 bases and J gave up 4 bases; unmatched junction bases: 12. DNA of the CDR3: TGTGCCAGCAGCTTTACCCCTTCCGGGACAGGGAGAGAGACCCAGTACTTC. Amino acids: CASSFTPSGTGRETQYF.

The DNA for the CDR3 is TGTGCCAGCAGTTACGACCCGCTAGCGGGATTTGGGGAGCAGTTCTTC. As protein: CASSYDPLAGFGEQFF. This chain connects TRBV6-5 to TRBJ2-1; 9 bases fit TRBD2. Germline loops: CDR1 MNHEY, CDR2 SVGAGI. This CDR3 is 16 amino acids long. V was clipped by 2 bases and J by 10 bases; unmatched bases: 12.

The chain combines TRBV27 with TRBJ2-1, with D possibly TRBD2 on 6 matching bases. CDR1 and CDR2 from the germline V gene are MNHEY and SMNVEV (reference sequence). Trimming left V 2 bases short and J 2 bases short, with 10 bases between. This CDR3 has 15 residues. The CDR3 nucleotides read TGTGCCAGCAGTTTAACTAGCCGTCCCTACAATGAGCAGTTCTTC. Protein sequence: CASSLTSRPYNEQFF.

This clone was recorded a few times. This chain joins TRBV7-9 and TRBJ1-1; 10 bases map to TRBD1. This CDR3 is built from 13 residues. The V gene end was trimmed by 3 bases and the J gene end by 7 bases; junction bases not matched to a gene: 2. Per the germline V gene, CDR1 is SEHNR and CDR2 is FQNEAQ (reference sequence). The CDR3 here is CASSLTGGGEAFF. CDR3 in DNA: TGTGCCAGCAGCTTGACAGGGGGCGGTGAAGCTTTCTTT.

The CDR3, as DNA: TGTGCCAGTAGTTTCCGACTCGGGACAGGATTGAATATGAACACTGAAGCTTTCTTT. It encodes CASSFRLGTGLNMNTEAFF. The V call is TRBV19, the J call TRBJ1-1; 8 nucleotides line up with TRBD1. The CDR3 loop spans 19 amino acids. V dropped 5 bases and J dropped 0; count of bases not matched to a gene: 17. Per germline, CDR1 LNHDA and CDR2 SQIVND (reference sequence).